The rows below give T cell receptor beta chains drawn from one sample of a study of radiation and T cells in renal cell carcinoma. Using immunoSEQ multiplex PCR, the repertoire was profiled, and TCRdb retains in-frame clones only, with some absent. There are tens of thousands of clones in the sample; 75% to 85% occur only once, and 25% to 30% lies in the top ten. The starting material was blood, obtained from a patient whose treatment included radiotherapy and nephrectomy. The receptors derive from a woman in her 70s with renal cell carcinoma. CDR3s include the opening cysteine and the closing phenylalanine or tryptophan. The D gene is left open where the match is weak. The size entry is marked missing in some rows and otherwise reads once, few, many or a size class.

j_call clone_size d_call v_call cdr3_nt cdr3_aa
TRBJ1-1 NA NA TRBV9 TGTGCCAGCAGCGTCGGGAGCATGAACACTGAAGCTTTCTTT CASSVGSMNTEAFF
TRBJ2-6 few TRBD1 TRBV6-1 TGTGCCAGCAGTGAAGGGACAGGGGGCGCTGGGGCCAACGTCCTGACTTTC CASSEGTGGAGANVLTF
TRBJ2-7 NA TRBD1 TRBV5-1 TGCGCCAGCAGGACAGGGGACCACGAGCAGTACTTC CASRTGDHEQYF
TRBJ2-1 few TRBD1 TRBV2 TGTGCCAGCAGGAAACAGGGGAAATACAATGAGCAGTTCTTC CASRKQGKYNEQFF
TRBJ2-2 NA TRBD2 TRBV5-6 TGTGCCAGCAGCTTGCAGCGGGGCGCCGGGGAGCTGTTTTTT CASSLQRGAGELFF
TRBJ2-7 NA NA TRBV10-2 TGCGCCAGCAGCCTCGGACGGATCCCCTACGAGCAGTACTTC CASSLGRIPYEQYF
TRBJ2-7 NA NA TRBV12-5 TGTGCTAGTGGTTTGGACACTACCTACGAGCAGTACTTC CASGLDTTYEQYF
TRBJ2-1 NA NA TRBV18 TGTGCCAGCTCACCATCGGCGGACGCATACAATGAGCAGTTCTTC CASSPSADAYNEQFF
TRBJ2-3 NA NA TRBV9 TGTGCCAGCAGCTCGAGGGGGGGACAAGGTACGCAGTATTTT CASSSRGGQGTQYF
TRBJ2-1 NA NA TRBV6-1 TGTGCCAGCAGGGACTCGAGGGCAATTTACAATGAGCAGTTCTTC CASRDSRAIYNEQFF
TRBJ1-6 few TRBD1 TRBV25-1 TGTGCCAGCAGTTTGTACAGGGGGCTCCTCCACTTT CASSLYRGLLHF
TRBJ2-1 NA TRBD2 TRBV11-1 TGTGCCAGCAGCTTAAGCGGGGGGACGTACAATGAGCAGTTCTTC CASSLSGGTYNEQFF
TRBJ2-7 NA TRBD1 TRBV4-2 TGTGCCAGCAGCCAAGAACGGGGGACAGGGGTCTACGAGCAGTACTTC CASSQERGTGVYEQYF
TRBJ2-2 NA NA TRBV6-1 TGTGCCAGCAGTCGAGTCGGGGAGCTGTTTTTT CASSRVGELFF
TRBJ1-1 few TRBD1 TRBV5-1 TGCGCCAGCAGCCCATCACAGGGGCTGGGCGGAAGCTTGATCTTT CASSPSQGLGGSLIF
TRBJ1-2 NA TRBD1 TRBV11-2 TGTGCCAGCAGCTCCAGGACAGGGCTCTATGGCTACACCTTC CASSSRTGLYGYTF
TRBJ2-1 once NA TRBV5-6 TGTGCCAGCAGGAGTCGGACTTTCTACAATGAGCAGTTCTTC CASRSRTFYNEQFF
TRBJ1-5 NA TRBD1 TRBV7-8 TGTGCCAGCAGCCCCCAGACAGGGGTAAATCAGCCCCAGCATTTT CASSPQTGVNQPQHF
TRBJ1-3 NA NA TRBV5-1 TGCGCCAGCAGCCAGGACCCCGCCAGAGGAAACACCATATATTTT CASSQDPARGNTIYF
TRBJ2-5 NA NA TRBV11-3 TGTGCCAGCAGCTTAATGGCCTGGGAGACCCAGTACTTC CASSLMAWETQYF
TRBJ2-1 NA TRBD2 TRBV7-9 TGTGCCAGCAGCTTATCCGAAACTAGCGGGGACGGGTACAATGAGCAGTTCTTC CASSLSETSGDGYNEQFF
TRBJ1-2 NA NA TRBV28 TGTGCCAGCACGAGGGGTAACTATGGCTACACCTTC CASTRGNYGYTF
TRBJ1-1 NA NA TRBV11-3 TGTGCCAGCAGCTTAGACGCGAACACTGAAGCTTTCTTT CASSLDANTEAFF